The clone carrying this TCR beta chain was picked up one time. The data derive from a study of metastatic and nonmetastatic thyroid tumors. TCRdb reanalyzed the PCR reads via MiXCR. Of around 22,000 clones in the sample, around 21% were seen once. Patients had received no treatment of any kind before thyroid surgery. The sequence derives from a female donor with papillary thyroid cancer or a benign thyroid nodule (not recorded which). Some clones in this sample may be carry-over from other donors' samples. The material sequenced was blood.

CDR3 DNA: TGTGCCAGCAGTTTCGATCCCGGGGAAAAACTGTTTTTT. Its protein is CASSFDPGEKLFF. V gene TRBV2 combines with J gene TRBJ1-4; D gene unclear. The CDR3 has 13 amino acids. Per germline, CDR1 SNHLY and CDR2 FYNNEI. V was cut by 5 bases and J by 8 bases, with 12 bases left in between.